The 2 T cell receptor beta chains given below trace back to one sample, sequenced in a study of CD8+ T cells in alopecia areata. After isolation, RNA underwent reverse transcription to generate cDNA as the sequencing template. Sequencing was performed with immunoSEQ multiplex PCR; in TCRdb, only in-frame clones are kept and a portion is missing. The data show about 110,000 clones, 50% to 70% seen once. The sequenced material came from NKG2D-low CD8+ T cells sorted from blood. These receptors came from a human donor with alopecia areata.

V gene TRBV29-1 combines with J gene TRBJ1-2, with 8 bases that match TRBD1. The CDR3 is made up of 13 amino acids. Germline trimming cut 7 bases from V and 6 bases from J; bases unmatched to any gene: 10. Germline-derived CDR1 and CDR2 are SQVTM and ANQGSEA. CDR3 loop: CSASDRELDGYTF. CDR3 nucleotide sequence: TGCAGCGCTTCGGACAGGGAGTTGGATGGCTACACCTTC.

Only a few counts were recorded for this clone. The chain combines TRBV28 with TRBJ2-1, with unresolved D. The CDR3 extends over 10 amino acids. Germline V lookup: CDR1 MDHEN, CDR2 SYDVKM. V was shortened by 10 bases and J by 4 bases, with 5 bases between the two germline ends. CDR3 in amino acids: CATSYNEQFF. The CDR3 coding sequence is TGTGCCACTTCATACAATGAGCAGTTCTTC.